These 15 T cell receptor beta chains were sequenced from one sample in a study of T cells after yellow fever vaccination (dated by TCRdb to the late 2010s). Library prep was done by 5' RACE. Sequencing instrument: Illumina HiSeq 2500. Clones were called with MiXCR by TCRdb after fastp trimmed the public reads at Q25, and only in-frame beta chains were retained. Each CDR3 protein gets just one entry, which takes the most common genes and DNA from the rows behind it. Recorded for this sample are under 50,000 distinct CDR3 sequences; 5% to 7% of them occurred a single time. Together, the top ten hold more than 9% of the sample. The label giving this sample's treatment or condition can be read as: live attenuated yellow fever vaccine strain. The sequenced sample was PBMCs, either bulk or a sorted T-cell subset (CD4+, CD8+, memory, or dextramer-sorted; not recorded which), obtained 45 days after the yellow fever booster vaccination. These receptors were collected from a man between 25 and 39 years old who received the YFV17D yellow fever vaccine.

Comment on this clonotype: Given a much more abundant clone one base away, this may be a read error. CDR3 in DNA: TGCGCCAGCAGCCAAGGGTCCGGACTAGCGGGAGGTTCCTCCTACAATGAGCAGTTCTTC. Translation: CASSQGSGLAGGSSYNEQFF. V is TRBV4-3 and J is TRBJ2-1, with TRBD2 identical over 14 bases. V shed 1 base, J shed 0 bases, and the junction held 8 bases outside the gene matches. This CDR3 is 20 amino acids long. Germline V gene sequence: CDR1 LGHNA, CDR2 YSLEER.

This clonotype was detected ten times or more. The gene calls are TRBV27 and TRBJ2-1; D remains unclear. The CDR3 totals 14 residues. Germline V gene data show CDR1 as MNHEY and CDR2 as SMNVEV (reference sequence). V lost 5 bases and J lost 7, with 15 bases in between. DNA for the CDR3: TGTGCCAGCAGTATAATAAAGGAAGAGAATGAGCAGTTCTTC. Protein product: CASSIIKEENEQFF.

V gene TRBV12-3 or TRBV12-4 combines with J gene TRBJ1-4; a weak D match, TRBD1 (6 bases). The V end lost 5 bases, the J end lost 8 bases, and 15 bases lay between the germline ends. This CDR3 comprises 14 residues. CDR3 residues: CASSRGPGGEKLFF. Written as DNA, the CDR3 is TGTGCCAGCAGTCGGGGCCCGGGGGGCGAAAAACTGTTTTTT.

With respect to this clonotype: A much larger clonotype is one base distant, so this may be a read error. V is TRBV7-2 and J is TRBJ2-3; TRBD2 matches 7 bases. Trimming cost V 2 bases and J 7 bases; bases outside gene matches: 15. This CDR3 contains 17 residues. CDR1 and CDR2 (germline): SGHTA, FQGNSA. Here the CDR3 reads CASSLRFGGRGSYTQYF. CDR3 nucleotides: TGTGCCAGCAGCTTAAGGTTTGGGGGGAGGGGATCATATACGCAGTATTTT.

V and J are TRBV7-8 and TRBJ2-5; D possibly corresponds to TRBD1 (7 bases). The CDR3 contains 16 residues. V lost 2 bases and J 1 base, leaving 14 bases between the germline ends. Germline CDR1 is SGHVS and CDR2 is FQNEAQ. The DNA for the CDR3 is TGTGCCAGCAGCTTAAGGGGAGGACAGGTCCAAGAGACCCAGTACTTC. Translation: CASSLRGGQVQETQYF.

Ten or more counts support this clonotype. This chain uses TRBV29-1 with TRBJ2-7, with 9 bases matching TRBD1. The CDR3 has 13 amino acids. Trimming took 6 bases from V and 2 from J; bases not matched to a gene: 5. CDR1 is SQVTM and CDR2 is ANQGSEA in the germline V gene. The CDR3 protein is CSVADRGPYEQYF. CDR3 in DNA: TGCAGCGTGGCGGACAGGGGACCCTACGAGCAGTACTTC.

Ten or more counts support this clonotype. The V and J genes are TRBV18 and TRBJ2-1, with D possibly called TRBD1 or TRBD2 (6 bases each). Trimming took off 5 bases at V and 6 bases at J, with 14 bases between the two ends. The CDR3 consists of 14 residues. Per the germline V gene, CDR1 is KGHSH and CDR2 is LQKENI. CDR3 region: CASSLLRGANEQFF. CDR3 DNA sequence: TGTGCCAGCTCATTACTAAGGGGGGCCAATGAGCAGTTCTTC.

This chain uses TRBV4-3 with TRBJ2-5; 8 bases are shared with TRBD2. V shed 2 bases, J shed 5 bases, and the junction held 7 bases outside the gene matches. This CDR3 is 15 amino acids long. CDR1 and CDR2 (germline): LGHNA, YSLEER. The CDR3 sequence is CASSQRAGDGETQYF. The CDR3 bases are TGCGCCAGCAGCCAAAGAGCGGGAGACGGGGAGACCCAGTACTTC.

The sample holds many counts of this clonotype. The chain carries TRBV12-3 or TRBV12-4 and TRBJ1-6; no clear D gene. This CDR3 spans 15 amino acids. The ends were cut back, 8 bases at V and 0 bases at J, with 11 bases in the middle. CDR3 in DNA: TGTGCCAGCTCTACCCGGAGCTCCTATAATTCACCCCTCCACTTT. This sequence encodes CASSTRSSYNSPLHF.

The sample holds many counts of this clonotype. CDR3 region: CASSLGPSGSTDTQYF. The CDR3 nucleotides read TGTGCCAGCAGCTTGGGTCCTAGCGGGAGCACAGATACGCAGTATTTT. The genes are TRBV5-6 and TRBJ2-3, with 8 bases matching TRBD2. The CDR3 has 16 amino acids. V lost 0 bases and J lost 0; bases outside the gene matches: 3. Germline loops: CDR1 SGHDT, CDR2 YYEEEE.

This clonotype occurred many times. V is TRBV6-5 and J is TRBJ1-1; a weak D match, TRBD1 (5 bases). V lost 0 bases, J lost 7 bases, and 6 bases lay in between. CDR1 MNHEY and CDR2 SVGAGI come from the germline V gene. The length of the CDR3 is 12 residues. The CDR3 DNA sequence: TGTGCCAGCAGTTACTCGACAGATGAAGCTTTCTTT. Translation: CASSYSTDEAFF.

This clonotype was detected ten times or more. This sequence joins TRBV6-2 or TRBV6-3 and TRBJ1-1, with no clear D. The germline V gene has CDR1 MNHEY and CDR2 SVGEGT. CDR3 length: 16 residues. Between the trimmed V and J ends, which lost 7 bases and 1 base, there was a span of 19 bases. CDR3 amino acids: CASTPQRGRGNTEAFF. CDR3 coding DNA: TGTGCCAGCACCCCCCAAAGAGGGCGCGGGAACACTGAAGCTTTCTTT.

This clonotype occurred many times. The CDR3, as DNA: TGCAGTGCTCCCCTGACACAGAGGTCCTACGAGCAGTACTTC. The encoded protein is CSAPLTQRSYEQYF. This chain connects TRBV20-1 to TRBJ2-7; D not certain. This CDR3 region has 14 residues. V was clipped by 5 bases and J by 1 base, with 15 bases between them. Germline CDR1 is DFQATT and CDR2 is SNEGSKA (reference sequence).

This clonotype occurred a few times. V is TRBV20-1 and J is TRBJ1-5; 7 bases are a match to TRBD1. With 6 bases clipped from V and 0 bases from J, the junction kept 11 bases outside the gene matches. Germline lookup yields CDR1 DFQATT and CDR2 SNEGSKA (reference sequence). The CDR3 covers 16 residues. The CDR3 sequence is CSAAGGGGVSNQPQHF. The CDR3 bases are TGCAGTGCCGCCGGCGGAGGGGGCGTTAGCAATCAGCCCCAGCATTTT.

J is TRBJ1-5 and V is TRBV21-1; the table assigns TRBD1, which was not confirmed against the DNA. TRBV21-1 is a pseudogene. The CDR3 spans 15 residues. CDR3 sequence: CASSKGALLGQPQHF. Written as DNA, the CDR3 is TGTGCCAGCAGCAAAGGGGCGTTATTAGGTCAGCCCCAGCATTTT.